Sequencing of this TCR beta chain was carried out in a study of coeliac disease. Study results and limitations: Largely private TRB repertoires meant most sequences were sample-unique. In active celiac disease, intraepithelial and lamina propria TRB and TRG repertoires were less clonal than controls. Intraepithelial and lamina propria fractions were not highly pure.

CDR3 size: 11 residues. CDR1 is DFQATT, CDR2 SNEGSKA, per germline (reference sequence). V lost 4 bases and J 6 bases, leaving 9 bases between the germline ends. Clones were read by immunoSEQ multiplex PCR, and TCRdb kept only the in-frame ones, dropping some. The sample lists roughly 4,100 clones, 60% to 75% seen once, with about a quarter in the top ten. This clone came up once. Its target is unknown. This receptor was obtained from a woman aged 25 to 39 without celiac disease. V and J are TRBV20-1 and TRBJ1-2, with TRBD1 as a possible D gene (5 bases). The sequencing input was lymphocytes from the gut lamina propria. CDR3 loop: CSATLRDGYTF. The CDR3 DNA is TGCAGTGCTACCCTCAGGGATGGCTACACCTTC.